The 10 T cell receptor beta chains given below trace back to one sample, sequenced in a study of blood T cell repertoires in COVID-19. Measured with immunoSEQ multiplex PCR; TCRdb has only the in-frame clones, and not every one. The sample has approximately 90,000 clones, 70% to 90% seen once. Specimen: peripheral blood. Receptors were obtained from a man aged 45-65 years with acute or convalescent COVID-19.

With regard to this clone: Other DNA sequences from this sample encode an identical CDR3 as well. The V call is TRBV27, the J call TRBJ1-1; weak D call: TRBD1 (6 bases). Germline V CDR1 and CDR2: MNHEY, SMNVEV (reference sequence). With 7 bases removed from V and 0 bases from J, the gap between germline ends came to 9 bases. This CDR3 contains 13 residues. The CDR3 sequence: CASKGDMNTEAFF. The CDR3 DNA reads as TGTGCCAGCAAGGGGGATATGAACACTGAAGCTTTCTTT.

The J gene is TRBJ1-6, the V gene TRBV28; 9 bases fit TRBD1. This CDR3 contains 15 residues. Trimming at V came to 7 bases and at J to 9 bases, leaving 10 bases not matched to a gene. Germline V gene data show CDR1 as MDHEN and CDR2 as SYDVKM. CDR3 amino acids: CASTLPGQGSSPLHF. The CDR3 nucleotides read TGTGCCAGCACCCTGCCGGGACAGGGCAGTTCACCCCTCCACTTT.

The V and J genes are TRBV28 and TRBJ2-6, with TRBD1 matching 8 bases. Germline V gene sequence: CDR1 MDHEN, CDR2 SYDVKM. The trim removed 3 bases at V and 2 bases at J, leaving 3 bases unmatched. This CDR3 region has 16 residues. CDR3 in DNA: TGTGCCAGCAGTTTTCAGGGGGCCGCTGGGGCCAACGTCCTGACTTTC. Translated: CASSFQGAAGANVLTF.

The chain joins TRBV7-9 to TRBJ2-5; 7 nucleotides line up with TRBD1. Germline CDR1 reads SEHNR; CDR2 reads FQNEAQ (reference sequence). This CDR3 contains 15 residues. The J segment lost 4 bases and the V segment lost 5 bases, leaving 10 bases of the junction unmatched. The CDR3 reads CASSRDSEGSETQYF. The CDR3 coding sequence is TGTGCCAGCAGCCGGGACAGTGAAGGATCAGAGACCCAGTACTTC.

This chain uses TRBV3-1 (or the pseudogene TRBV3-2) with TRBJ1-1; 9 bases match TRBD1. The V segment lost 3 bases and the J segment 1 base; nucleotides outside the gene matches: 6. This CDR3 has 16 residues. CDR1 and CDR2 from the germline V gene are LGHDT and YNNKEL (reference sequence). The CDR3 nucleotides are TGTGCCAGCAGCCAGCTACCGGGACAGGGGAACACTGAAGCTTTCTTT. Protein product: CASSQLPGQGNTEAFF.

The CDR3 reads CASSFPTSGRTGELFF. The CDR3 DNA reads TGTGCCAGCAGCTTCCCGACTAGCGGGAGGACCGGGGAGCTGTTTTTT. This chain connects TRBV5-4 to TRBJ2-2; 13 nucleotides line up with TRBD2. Per germline, CDR1 SGHNT and CDR2 YYREEE (reference sequence). The CDR3 extends over 16 amino acids. V lost 2 bases and J lost 5; bases outside the gene matches: 3.

This chain connects TRBV18 to TRBJ1-4, with 8 bases that match TRBD1. Germline V lookup: CDR1 KGHSH, CDR2 LQKENI. J lost 7 bases, V lost 3 bases, and 7 bases had no gene match. This CDR3 contains 15 residues. The CDR3 DNA reads TGTGCCAGCTCACCGAGGGCAGGGGGCTCTGAAAAACTGTTTTTT. Its translation: CASSPRAGGSEKLFF. The full variable domain, rest sourced from reference TRBV18 and TRBJ1-4, is NAGVMQNPRHLVRRRGQEARLRCSPMKGHSHVYWYRQLPEEGLKFMVYLQKENIIDESGMPKERFSAEFPKEGPSILRIQQVVRGDSAAYFCASSPRAGGSEKLFFGSGTQLSVL.

The rearrangement links TRBV28 to TRBJ1-2; D is unclear. The V and J ends lost 4 bases and 4 bases respectively, with 13 bases between them. Germline CDR1 and CDR2: MDHEN and SYDVKM. CDR3 length: 14 amino acids. The DNA of the CDR3 is TGTGCCAGCAGTTGGTCGGGCGGGTTCTATGGCTACACCTTC. As protein: CASSWSGGFYGYTF.

This clone was detected once. Other DNA sequences within the sample encode an identical CDR3. The rearrangement links TRBV28 to TRBJ2-6, with unresolved D. The CDR3 consists of 14 residues. Trimming took 4 bases from V and 0 from J, leaving 4 bases between them. Germline values: CDR1 MDHEN, CDR2 SYDVKM. The CDR3 loop reads CASSSSSGANVLTF. The CDR3 bases are TGTGCCAGCAGTTCGAGCTCTGGGGCCAACGTCCTGACTTTC.

This clone has just a few counts. The chain carries TRBV2 and TRBJ2-2; 10 bases agree with TRBD2. Germline V gives CDR1 SNHLY, CDR2 FYNNEI. The CDR3 runs to 16 residues. The V and J ends lost 4 bases and 5 bases, in that order; junction bases with no gene match: 7. The chain's CDR3 is CASSAWASGRTGELFF. The CDR3 DNA reads TGTGCCAGCAGTGCATGGGCTAGCGGGAGAACCGGGGAGCTGTTTTTT.